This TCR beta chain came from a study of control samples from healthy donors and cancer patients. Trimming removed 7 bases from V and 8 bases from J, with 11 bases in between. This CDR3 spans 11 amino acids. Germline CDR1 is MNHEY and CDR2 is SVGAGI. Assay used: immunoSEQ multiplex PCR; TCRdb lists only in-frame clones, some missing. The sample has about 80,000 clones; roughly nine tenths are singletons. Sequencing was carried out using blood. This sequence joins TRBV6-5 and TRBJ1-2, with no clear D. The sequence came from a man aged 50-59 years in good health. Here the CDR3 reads CASNKGGGYTF. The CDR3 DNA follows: TGTGCCAGCAATAAGGGTGGAGGCTACACCTTC.